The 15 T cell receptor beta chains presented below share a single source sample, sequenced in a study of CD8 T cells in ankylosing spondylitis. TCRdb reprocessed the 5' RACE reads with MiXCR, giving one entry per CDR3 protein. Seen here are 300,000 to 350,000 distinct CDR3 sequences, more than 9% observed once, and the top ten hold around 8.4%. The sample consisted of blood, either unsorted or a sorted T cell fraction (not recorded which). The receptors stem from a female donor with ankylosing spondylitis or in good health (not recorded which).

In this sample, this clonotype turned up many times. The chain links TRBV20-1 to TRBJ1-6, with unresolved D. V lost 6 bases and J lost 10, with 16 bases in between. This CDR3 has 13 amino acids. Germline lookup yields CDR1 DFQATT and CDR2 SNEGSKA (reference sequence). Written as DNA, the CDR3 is TGCAGTGCCAAATCGGTTTTAGGGTCACCCCTCCACTTT. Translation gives CSAKSVLGSPLHF.

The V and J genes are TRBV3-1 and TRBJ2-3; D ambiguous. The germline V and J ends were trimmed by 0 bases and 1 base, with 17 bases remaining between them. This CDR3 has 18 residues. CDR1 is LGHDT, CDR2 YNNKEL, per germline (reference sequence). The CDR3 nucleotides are TGTGCCAGCAGCCAAGATACATCTGGAGTTTTGGGCACAGATACGCAGTATTTT. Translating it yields CASSQDTSGVLGTDTQYF.

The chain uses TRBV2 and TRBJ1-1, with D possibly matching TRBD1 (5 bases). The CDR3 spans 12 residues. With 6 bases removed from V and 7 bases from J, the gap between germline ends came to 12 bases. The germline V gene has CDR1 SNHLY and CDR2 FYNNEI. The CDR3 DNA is TGTGCCAGCAGACTCGGACAAGTTGAAGCTTTCTTT. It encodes CASRLGQVEAFF. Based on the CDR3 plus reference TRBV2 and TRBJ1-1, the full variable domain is EPEVTQTPSHQVTQMGQEVILRCVPISNHLYFYWYRQILGQKVEFLVSFYNNEISEKSEIFDDQFSVERPDGSNFTLKIRSTKLEDSAMYFCASRLGQVEAFFGQGTRLTVV.

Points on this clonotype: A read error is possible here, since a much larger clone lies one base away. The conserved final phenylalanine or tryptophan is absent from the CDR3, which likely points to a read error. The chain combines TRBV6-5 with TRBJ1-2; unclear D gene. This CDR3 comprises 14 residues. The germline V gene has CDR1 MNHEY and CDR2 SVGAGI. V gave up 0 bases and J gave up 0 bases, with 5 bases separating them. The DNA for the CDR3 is TGTGCCAGCAGTTACTCGCCTGCTAACTATGGCTACACCTCC. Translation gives CASSYSPANYGYTS.

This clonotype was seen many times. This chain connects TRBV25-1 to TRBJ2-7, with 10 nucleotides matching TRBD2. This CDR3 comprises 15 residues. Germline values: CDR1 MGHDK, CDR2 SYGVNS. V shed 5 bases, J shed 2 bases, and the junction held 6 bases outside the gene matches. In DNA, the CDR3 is TGTGCCAGCAGTCCCCTAGCGGGAGCCACCTACGAGCAGTACTTC. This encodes CASSPLAGATYEQYF.

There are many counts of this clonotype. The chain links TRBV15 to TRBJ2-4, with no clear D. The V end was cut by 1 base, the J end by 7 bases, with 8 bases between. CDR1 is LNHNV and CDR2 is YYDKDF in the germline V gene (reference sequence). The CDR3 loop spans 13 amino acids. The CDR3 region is CATSRALNNIQYF. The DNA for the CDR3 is TGTGCCACCAGCAGAGCCCTGAATAACATTCAGTACTTC.

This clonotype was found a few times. In DNA form, the CDR3 reads TGTGCCAGCTTCGACGCCCTCAACAGTTACAATCAGCCCCAGCATTTT. It encodes CASFDALNSYNQPQHF. The rearrangement uses TRBV6-1 and TRBJ1-5; D unresolved. The CDR3 loop spans 16 amino acids. Germline-derived CDR1 and CDR2 are MNHNS and SASEGT. The ends were cut back, 8 bases at V and 3 bases at J, with 20 bases in the middle.

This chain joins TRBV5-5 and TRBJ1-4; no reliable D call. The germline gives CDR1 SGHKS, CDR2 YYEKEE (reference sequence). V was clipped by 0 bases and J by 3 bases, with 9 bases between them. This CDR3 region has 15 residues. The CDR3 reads CASSLDGRANEKLFF. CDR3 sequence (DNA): TGTGCCAGCAGCTTGGATGGTAGGGCTAATGAAAAACTGTTTTTT.

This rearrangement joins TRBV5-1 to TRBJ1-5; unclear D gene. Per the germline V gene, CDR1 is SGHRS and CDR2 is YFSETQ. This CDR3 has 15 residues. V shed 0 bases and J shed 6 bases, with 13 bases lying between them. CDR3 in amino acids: CASSLGAGTSQPQHF. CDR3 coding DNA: TGCGCCAGCAGCTTGGGCGCGGGTACAAGTCAGCCCCAGCATTTT. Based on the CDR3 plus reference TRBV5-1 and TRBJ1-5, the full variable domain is KAGVTQTPRYLIKTRGQQVTLSCSPISGHRSVSWYQQTPGQGLQFLFEYFSETQRNKGNFPGRFSGRQFSNSRSEMNVSTLELGDSALYLCASSLGAGTSQPQHFGDGTRLSIL.

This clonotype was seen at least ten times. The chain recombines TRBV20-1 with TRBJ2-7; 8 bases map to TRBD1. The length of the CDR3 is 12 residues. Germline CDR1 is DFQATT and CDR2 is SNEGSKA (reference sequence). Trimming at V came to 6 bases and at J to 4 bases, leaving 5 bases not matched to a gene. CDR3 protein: CSAMDREYEQYF. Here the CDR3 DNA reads TGCAGTGCCATGGACAGGGAATACGAGCAGTACTTC.

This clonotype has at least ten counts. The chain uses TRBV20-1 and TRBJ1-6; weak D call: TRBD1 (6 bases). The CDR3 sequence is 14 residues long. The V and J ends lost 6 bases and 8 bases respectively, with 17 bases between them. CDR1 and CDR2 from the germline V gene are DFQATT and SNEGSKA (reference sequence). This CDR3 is CSATSVDRYSPLHF. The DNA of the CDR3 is TGCAGTGCAACCAGCGTGGACAGATATTCACCCCTCCACTTT.

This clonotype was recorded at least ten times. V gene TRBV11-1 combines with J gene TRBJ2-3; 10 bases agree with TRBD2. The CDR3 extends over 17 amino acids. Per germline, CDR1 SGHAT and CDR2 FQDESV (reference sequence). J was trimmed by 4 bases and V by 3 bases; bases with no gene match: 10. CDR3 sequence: CASSFGTSGAMADTQYF. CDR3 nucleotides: TGTGCCAGCAGCTTCGGCACTAGCGGGGCGATGGCAGATACGCAGTATTTT.

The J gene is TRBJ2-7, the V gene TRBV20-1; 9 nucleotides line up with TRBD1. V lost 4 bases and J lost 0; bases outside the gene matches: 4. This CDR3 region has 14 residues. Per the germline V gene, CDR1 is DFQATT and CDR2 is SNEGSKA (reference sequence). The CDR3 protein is CSANRDRASYEQYF. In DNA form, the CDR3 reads TGCAGTGCTAACCGGGACAGGGCCTCCTACGAGCAGTACTTC.

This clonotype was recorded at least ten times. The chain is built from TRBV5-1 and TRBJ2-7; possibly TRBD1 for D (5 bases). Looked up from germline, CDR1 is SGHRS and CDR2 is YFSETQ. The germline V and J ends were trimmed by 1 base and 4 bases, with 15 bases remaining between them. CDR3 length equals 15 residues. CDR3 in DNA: TGCGCCAGCAGCTTGTTGGGCAGGGTGGATTACGAGCAGTACTTC. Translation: CASSLLGRVDYEQYF.

The CDR3 region is CASSFTHGSTDTQYF. In nucleotides, the CDR3 is TGTGCCAGCAGTTTCACTCATGGCAGCACAGATACGCAGTATTTT. The rearrangement links TRBV12-3 or TRBV12-4 to TRBJ2-3; no reliable D call. V was shortened by 3 bases and J by 0 bases, with 10 bases between the two germline ends. The CDR3 has 15 residues.